Listed below are T cell receptor beta chains from one sample, sequenced in a study of blood T cell repertoires in COVID-19. The protocol was immunoSEQ multiplex PCR, while the TCRdb copy is restricted to in-frame clones and leaves out a portion. The top ten clones hold 24% of a sample with 88,000 or so clones, more than 75% of them seen once. The sample consisted of peripheral blood. These receptor sequences come from a human donor in a cohort sampled during active COVID-19. Each CDR3 is given with its conserved first and last residue. A D gene is named only where the DNA matches it firmly. Clone size, where shown, is once, few, many, or a class for clones that have expanded.

j_gene: TRBJ2-3; abundance: .; v_gene: TRBV21-1; d_gene: .; CDR3nt: TGTGCCAGCAGCCGATTCTCGGACTCTGGCGCAGATACGCAGTATTTT; CDR3aa: CASSRFSDSGADTQYF
j_gene: TRBJ2-7; abundance: .; v_gene: TRBV4-3; d_gene: TRBD2; CDR3nt: TGCGCCAGCAGCCATGGGATAGCGGGGGGGAGCTACGAGCAGTACTTC; CDR3aa: CASSHGIAGGSYEQYF
j_gene: TRBJ2-4; abundance: .; v_gene: TRBV19; d_gene: .; CDR3nt: TGTGCCAGTAGCCACCCGGGAGACAAAAACATTCAGTACTTC; CDR3aa: CASSHPGDKNIQYF
j_gene: TRBJ1-5; abundance: once; v_gene: TRBV19; d_gene: .; CDR3nt: TGTGCCAGTAGTACCGCAGCCCGGGAAGATAGCAATCAGCCCCAGCATTTT; CDR3aa: CASSTAAREDSNQPQHF
j_gene: TRBJ1-1; abundance: .; v_gene: TRBV7-6; d_gene: .; CDR3nt: TGTGCCAGCAGCCCACCAGGACTGCTGAACACTGAAGCTTTCTTT; CDR3aa: CASSPPGLLNTEAFF
j_gene: TRBJ1-1; abundance: .; v_gene: TRBV19; d_gene: .; CDR3nt: TGTGCCAGTAGTATCGGGGGGCTGGGGACTGAAGCTTTCTTT; CDR3aa: CASSIGGLGTEAFF
j_gene: TRBJ2-2; abundance: .; v_gene: TRBV11-3; d_gene: .; CDR3nt: TGTGCCAGCAGCTTAGATAAAGTGGGTAGCCGTAACACCGGGGAGCTGTTTTTT; CDR3aa: CASSLDKVGSRNTGELFF
j_gene: TRBJ1-3; abundance: once; v_gene: TRBV2; d_gene: .; CDR3nt: TGTGCCAGCTACCTTGGCAGGGCAAGCTCTGGAAACACCATATATTTT; CDR3aa: CASYLGRASSGNTIYF
j_gene: TRBJ1-1; abundance: few; v_gene: TRBV18; d_gene: .; CDR3nt: TGTGCCAGCTTCGCGGAGGCCCTGCTGGGGGAAGCTTTCTTT; CDR3aa: CASFAEALLGEAFF
j_gene: TRBJ2-7; abundance: .; v_gene: TRBV3-1/TRBV3-2; d_gene: TRBD2; CDR3nt: TGTGCCAGCAGCCAAGGCTTGGGACTAGCGGGGAACTACGAGCAGTACTTC; CDR3aa: CASSQGLGLAGNYEQYF
j_gene: TRBJ2-5; abundance: .; v_gene: TRBV7-2; d_gene: TRBD2; CDR3nt: TGTGCCAGCAGCCTCAGGTCCGCGGGGGGGGAGACCCAGTACTTC; CDR3aa: CASSLRSAGGETQYF
j_gene: TRBJ1-2; abundance: .; v_gene: TRBV7-9; d_gene: TRBD1; CDR3nt: TGTGCCAGCAGCTTAGGACCGACAGGGGATGGTGGCTACACCTTC; CDR3aa: CASSLGPTGDGGYTF
j_gene: TRBJ2-1; abundance: .; v_gene: TRBV24-1; d_gene: .; CDR3nt: TGTGCCACCAGTGATAATCGGAGCCCAAACCACAATGAGCAGTTCTTC; CDR3aa: CATSDNRSPNHNEQFF
j_gene: TRBJ2-3; abundance: once; v_gene: TRBV7-8; d_gene: TRBD2; CDR3nt: TGTGCCAGCAGCTCGTTCGTGGGCGGGGGGACCACAGATACGCAGTATTTT; CDR3aa: CASSSFVGGGTTDTQYF
j_gene: TRBJ2-7; abundance: .; v_gene: TRBV11-1; d_gene: .; CDR3nt: TGTGCCAGCAGCTTAGGGGGCGAGTACGAGCAGTACTTC; CDR3aa: CASSLGGEYEQYF
j_gene: TRBJ2-1; abundance: .; v_gene: TRBV7-9; d_gene: .; CDR3nt: TGTGCCAGCAGCGTAGGAGGGGAGCAGTTCTTC; CDR3aa: CASSVGGEQFF
j_gene: TRBJ2-5; abundance: .; v_gene: TRBV9; d_gene: .; CDR3nt: TGTGCCAGCAGCGACAGGGCAGAGACCCAGTACTTC; CDR3aa: CASSDRAETQYF
j_gene: TRBJ2-5; abundance: .; v_gene: TRBV4-2; d_gene: TRBD2; CDR3nt: TGTGCCAGCAGCCAAGATCTTAGGGGAGGGCGGGGGGAGACCCAGTACTTC; CDR3aa: CASSQDLRGGRGETQYF
j_gene: TRBJ2-5; abundance: once; v_gene: TRBV19; d_gene: .; CDR3nt: TGTGCCACCTACGGGAGAGGGGAAGAGACCCAGTACTTC; CDR3aa: CATYGRGEETQYF
j_gene: TRBJ1-2; abundance: .; v_gene: TRBV6-5; d_gene: TRBD1; CDR3nt: TGTGCCAGCAGAAGTACAGGGGGCCGGAGACATGGCTACACCTTC; CDR3aa: CASRSTGGRRHGYTF
j_gene: TRBJ2-1; abundance: .; v_gene: TRBV5-1; d_gene: .; CDR3nt: TGCGCCAGCAGAGGGGGATTCGATGAGCAGTTCTTC; CDR3aa: CASRGGFDEQFF
j_gene: TRBJ1-4; abundance: .; v_gene: TRBV24-1; d_gene: .; CDR3nt: TGTGCCACCAGTGCCAACAGGGAGGGGAATGAAAAACTGTTTTTT; CDR3aa: CATSANREGNEKLFF
j_gene: TRBJ2-1; abundance: .; v_gene: TRBV18; d_gene: TRBD2; CDR3nt: TGTGCCAGCTCTCCCACTAGCGGGGACAATGAGCAGTTCTTC; CDR3aa: CASSPTSGDNEQFF
j_gene: TRBJ2-1; abundance: .; v_gene: TRBV4-2; d_gene: .; CDR3nt: TGTGCCAGCAGCCAAGAGTCGAGATACAATGAGCAGTTCTTC; CDR3aa: CASSQESRYNEQFF
j_gene: TRBJ2-7; abundance: .; v_gene: TRBV2; d_gene: TRBD1; CDR3nt: TGTGCCAGCAGTTCCCGGGACAGGGGGTCTTACGAGCAGTACTTC; CDR3aa: CASSSRDRGSYEQYF
j_gene: TRBJ2-7; abundance: .; v_gene: TRBV29-1; d_gene: TRBD2; CDR3nt: TGCAGCGTTTATACAGGGACTAGCGGGGGTTCCTACGAGCAGTACTTC; CDR3aa: CSVYTGTSGGSYEQYF
j_gene: TRBJ2-7; abundance: .; v_gene: TRBV5-1; d_gene: TRBD1; CDR3nt: TGCGCCAGCAGCCCGGACAGGGAACTACGTTACGAGCAGTACTTC; CDR3aa: CASSPDRELRYEQYF
j_gene: TRBJ2-3; abundance: .; v_gene: TRBV19; d_gene: .; CDR3nt: TGTGCCAGTAGAAAACGGACAGATTTCACAGATACGCAGTATTTT; CDR3aa: CASRKRTDFTDTQYF
j_gene: TRBJ2-5; abundance: .; v_gene: TRBV12-5; d_gene: TRBD2; CDR3nt: TGTGCTAGTGGTTTGGACAAGGGACTAGCGGGAGAAGAGACCCAGTACTTC; CDR3aa: CASGLDKGLAGEETQYF
j_gene: TRBJ2-2; abundance: .; v_gene: TRBV19; d_gene: .; CDR3nt: TGTGCCAGTAGTATATCCCCCGGGTTAGCCCCGCACGGGGAGCTGTTTTTT; CDR3aa: CASSISPGLAPHGELFF
j_gene: TRBJ2-3; abundance: .; v_gene: TRBV5-1; d_gene: TRBD1; CDR3nt: TGCGCCAGCAGCCCGGGGACAGCCAGCACAGATACGCAGTATTTT; CDR3aa: CASSPGTASTDTQYF